This T cell receptor beta chain was found in a study of blood T cell repertoires in COVID-19. Study context: Samples taken during acute and convalescent COVID-19 were collected in the United States, Italy and Spain.

Recruitment covered about two dozen US areas and drew participants whose ages spanned roughly 18 to 100 years. Clinical histories supplied by participants themselves formed the basis of cohort assignment. Germline V gene data show CDR1 as LGHNA and CDR2 as YNFKEQ. Trimming took 0 bases from V and 3 from J; bases not matched to a gene: 6. The CDR3 sequence is 16 residues long. TCRdb's table, derived via immunoSEQ multiplex PCR, lists solely in-frame clones and lacks some. This table has roughly 270,000 clones, 85% appearing once. The sequence was obtained from a woman between 45 and 65 years old who had recovered from COVID-19. V usage is TRBV4-2 and J usage is TRBJ2-7; 9 bases line up with TRBD2. The sequenced material came from PBMCs or T cells enriched from blood (not recorded which). CDR3 nucleotides: TGTGCCAGCAGCCAAGAAGGTAGCGGGAGATACTACGAGCAGTACTTC. Its protein product is CASSQEGSGRYYEQYF.